One sample yielded the 17 T cell receptor beta chains listed below, sequenced in a study of somatic mutations in cytotoxic T cells in rheumatoid arthritis listed by TCRdb under 2017. The receptor library was made with the immunoSEQ multiplex PCR assay. As stored in TCRdb, this immuneACCESS dataset retains in-frame rearrangements with V and J assigned. A fraction of the clones does not appear; measured against another copy, unresolved V genes explain less than half of the discrepancy, and the remainder lacks a known reason. This sample has some 35,000 clones in its table, and about four fifths of those were observed once. The ten biggest clones cover 3% to 3.5% of the sample. The sample comprised CD8+ T cells sorted from blood. The receptors here all came from a man aged 35-49 years in good health.

This CDR3 is CSVPWRTDTQYF. The DNA of the CDR3 is TGCAGCGTTCCCTGGCGCACAGATACGCAGTATTTT. The chain couples TRBV29-1 to TRBJ2-3, with D uncertain. This CDR3 is built from 12 residues. CDR1 SQVTM and CDR2 ANQGSEA come from the germline V gene. V was clipped by 5 bases and J by 1 base, with 7 bases between them.

The chain links TRBV11-3 to TRBJ2-1; 9 bases fit TRBD2. This CDR3 comprises 15 residues. Germline V gene sequence: CDR1 SGHNT, CDR2 YENEEA. V dropped 4 bases and J dropped 5; count of bases not matched to a gene: 6. Here the CDR3 reads CASSSGLANHNEQFF. CDR3 nucleotides: TGTGCCAGCAGCTCCGGACTAGCGAACCACAATGAGCAGTTCTTC.

The chain uses TRBV28 and TRBJ2-7, with 9 nucleotides matching TRBD2. This CDR3 contains 13 residues. Germline CDR1 is MDHEN and CDR2 is SYDVKM. The V segment lost 10 bases and the J segment 5 bases; nucleotides outside the gene matches: 9. CDR3 DNA sequence: TGTGCCATCTCAATAGCGGGAGTAGACGAGCAGTACTTC. This encodes CAISIAGVDEQYF.

The sample holds one count of this clone. The chain combines TRBV5-1 with TRBJ2-3; D remains unclear. From germline, CDR1 is SGHRS and CDR2 YFSETQ. The CDR3 totals 12 residues. Trimming removed 2 bases from V and 3 bases from J, with 4 bases in between. The CDR3 DNA reads TGCGCCAGCAGCTTAAGGACAGATACGCAGTATTTT. The encoded protein is CASSLRTDTQYF.

This clone was detected only once. Here the CDR3 reads CASSQPYTGELFF. The CDR3 DNA is TGTGCCAGCAGTCAACCTTATACCGGGGAGCTGTTTTTT. V and J are TRBV6-5 and TRBJ2-2, with D unresolved. The CDR3 is 13 amino acids. CDR1 MNHEY and CDR2 SVGAGI come from the germline V gene. V was pared by 5 bases and J by 5 bases, with 9 bases between.

Only one count was recorded for this clone. The V call is TRBV28, the J call TRBJ2-1, with D unresolved. The CDR3 is 12 residues long. Trimming cost V 5 bases and J 7 bases, with 9 bases left between them. From germline, CDR1 is MDHEN and CDR2 SYDVKM. This CDR3 is CASSRLANEQFF. The DNA of the CDR3 is TGTGCCAGCAGTCGGTTGGCTAATGAGCAGTTCTTC.

The chain uses TRBV21-1 and TRBJ2-7; the tabulated D call, TRBD1, remains unverified against the DNA. TRBV21-1 is flagged as a pseudogene. The CDR3 covers 15 residues. The CDR3 protein is CASSAERDRDHEQYF. The CDR3 region has the DNA TGTGCCAGCAGCGCGGAAAGGGACAGGGACCACGAGCAGTACTTC.

The chain employs TRBV9 and TRBJ1-1; TRBD1 is a possible D gene (6 bases). CDR1 is SGDLS, CDR2 YYNGEE, per germline. The CDR3 runs to 14 residues. V was cut by 0 bases and J by 3 bases, with 9 bases left in between. The CDR3 DNA is TGTGCCAGCAGCGTAGGGGGGCTACACACTGAAGCTTTCTTT. Translated: CASSVGGLHTEAFF.

The chain joins TRBV11-2 to TRBJ1-3; a possible D gene is TRBD1 (6 bases). Germline CDR1 is SGHAT and CDR2 is FQNNGV. The CDR3 runs to 16 residues. Trimming left V 5 bases short and J 2 bases short, with 16 bases between. As DNA, the CDR3 is TGTGCCAGCAGCCTACCCCAGGGGACGACTGGAAACACCATATATTTT. Its protein product is CASSLPQGTTGNTIYF.

This chain joins TRBV6-1 and TRBJ2-7, with TRBD2 as a possible D gene (6 bases). Germline V gene lookup returns CDR1 MNHNS and CDR2 SASEGT. V lost 1 base and J lost 2, with 6 bases in between. The CDR3 has 13 residues. The CDR3 DNA is TGTGCCAGCAGTGAAGGGGGGGCCTACGAGCAGTACTTC. Amino acid sequence: CASSEGGAYEQYF.

This clone was seen just once. The gene calls are TRBV9 and TRBJ2-3; D remains unclear. Germline lookup yields CDR1 SGDLS and CDR2 YYNGEE. Trimming shortened V by 1 base and J by 0 bases, and 6 bases separated the two germline ends. The CDR3 runs to 14 residues. In nucleotides, the CDR3 is TGTGCCAGCAGCGTAAGACTCAGCACAGATACGCAGTATTTT. It codes for CASSVRLSTDTQYF.

The V and J genes are TRBV27 and TRBJ2-1, with 10 bases aligning to TRBD2. The CDR3 has 16 amino acids. The ends lost 8 bases at V and 7 bases at J; junction bases unmatched: 14. The V gene's germline CDR1 is MNHEY and CDR2 SMNVEV (reference sequence). CDR3 amino acids: CASSESSSGSKNEQFF. CDR3 nucleotides: TGTGCCAGCTCGGAATCGTCTAGCGGGAGTAAAAATGAGCAGTTCTTC.

Only one count was recorded for this clone. The J gene is TRBJ1-4, the V gene TRBV28, with 9 positions matching TRBD1. The germline V gene encodes CDR1 MDHEN and CDR2 SYDVKM. V gave up 5 bases and J gave up 4 bases; unmatched junction bases: 5. This CDR3 comprises 15 residues. The chain's CDR3 is CASSTGGRLNEKLFF. The CDR3 region has the DNA TGTGCCAGCAGTACAGGGGGCAGACTTAATGAAAAACTGTTTTTT.

This clone occurred once. The J gene is TRBJ2-1, the V gene TRBV29-1, with 7 bases matching TRBD2. The CDR3 is 13 amino acids. The germline gives CDR1 SQVTM, CDR2 ANQGSEA. J lost 8 bases, V lost 1 base, and 5 bases had no gene match. In nucleotides, the CDR3 is TGCAGCGTTGAAGGAGGGCGGGAGTATGAGCAGTTCTTC. Amino acid sequence: CSVEGGREYEQFF.

The chain joins TRBV28 to TRBJ2-2; D not certain. The germline CDR1 and CDR2 sequences are MDHEN and SYDVKM. This CDR3 has 13 residues. The germline V and J ends were trimmed by 6 bases and 3 bases, with 8 bases remaining between them. CDR3 sequence (DNA): TGTGCCAGCAGCCGACACGACACCGGGGAGCTGTTTTTT. Translation: CASSRHDTGELFF. The full variable domain, with the rest looked up from reference TRBV28 and TRBJ2-2, is DVKVTQSSRYLVKRTGEKVFLECVQDMDHENMFWYRQDPGLGLRLIYFSYDVKMKEKGDIPEGYSVSREKKERFSLILESASTNQTSMYLCASSRHDTGELFFGEGSRLTVL.

This chain links TRBV4-1 with TRBJ2-1, with TRBD1 as a possible D gene (6 bases). CDR1 is MGHRA and CDR2 is YSYEKL in the germline V gene. The V gene lost 4 bases and the J gene lost 7 bases, with 8 bases spanning the gap. This CDR3 contains 12 residues. CDR3 coding DNA: TGCGCCAGCAGCCTACAGGGAAATGAGCAGTTCTTC. As protein: CASSLQGNEQFF.

V gene TRBV5-4 combines with J gene TRBJ2-1; 12 nucleotides line up with TRBD2. The CDR3 contains 15 residues. With 4 bases clipped from V and 5 bases from J, the junction kept 4 bases outside the gene matches. CDR1 SGHNT and CDR2 YYREEE come from the germline V gene (reference sequence). The DNA for the CDR3 is TGTGCCAGCAGCCGAGCTAGCGGGAGGGACAATGAGCAGTTCTTC. Translating it yields CASSRASGRDNEQFF. The full variable domain, completed using reference TRBV5-4 and TRBJ2-1, is ETGVTQSPTHLIKTRGQQVTLRCSSQSGHNTVSWYQQALGQGPQFIFQYYREEENGRGNFPPRFSGLQFPNYSSELNVNALELDDSALYLCASSRASGRDNEQFFGPGTRLTVL.